Listed below are T cell receptor beta chains from one sample, sequenced in a study of T-cell reconstitution after alpha-beta-depleted transplantation in children. Each CDR3 protein gets one entry after TCRdb re-called the PCR reads with MiXCR. The data show some 350,000 distinct CDR3 sequences, 10% seen once. This specimen was PBMCs from the stem cell graft donor, taken from the stem cell graft. These receptors were taken from a human donor who donated a stem cell graft to a child with acute lymphoblastic leukemia. Each CDR3 is given with its conserved first and last residue. A D gene is named only where the DNA matches it firmly. A row's size may be missing; if present it is once, few, many or a size class.

V gene: TRBV12-3/TRBV12-4
clone size: -
D gene: -
CDR3 length: 16
J gene: TRBJ2-7
CDR3 protein: CASSLSSFGRSYEQYF
CDR3 DNA: TGTGCCAGCAGTTTATCATCGTTTGGTCGTTCGTACGAGCAGTACTTC

V gene: TRBV7-9
clone size: many
D gene: -
CDR3 length: 15
J gene: TRBJ2-1
CDR3 protein: CASSFLGDPYNEQFF
CDR3 DNA: TGTGCCAGCAGCTTTCTAGGGGACCCCTACAATGAGCAGTTCTTC

V gene: TRBV20-1
clone size: -
D gene: TRBD1
CDR3 length: 15
J gene: TRBJ2-7
CDR3 protein: CSASIRQGVGYDQYF
CDR3 DNA: TGCAGTGCTAGCATCCGACAGGGGGTGGGGTACGACCAGTACTTC

V gene: TRBV5-1
clone size: -
D gene: -
CDR3 length: 14
J gene: TRBJ2-5
CDR3 protein: CASSLDGLQATQYF
CDR3 DNA: TGCGCCAGCAGCTTGGATGGTCTACAAGCCACCCAGTACTTC

V gene: TRBV27
clone size: few
D gene: -
CDR3 length: 15
J gene: TRBJ1-3
CDR3 protein: CASSLSSGQRNTIYF
CDR3 DNA: TGTGCCAGCAGTTTATCTTCGGGACAACGAAACACCATATATTTT

V gene: TRBV7-2
clone size: -
D gene: TRBD2
CDR3 length: 15
J gene: TRBJ2-1
CDR3 protein: CASSLGIAGGREQFF
CDR3 DNA: TGTGCCAGCAGCTTAGGGATAGCGGGAGGGCGCGAGCAGTTCTTC

V gene: TRBV7-7
clone size: few
D gene: -
CDR3 length: 15
J gene: TRBJ1-1
CDR3 protein: CASSRTGRTNTEAFF
CDR3 DNA: TGTGCCAGCAGCCGAACCGGACGGACGAACACTGAAGCTTTCTTT

V gene: TRBV4-1
clone size: few
D gene: -
CDR3 length: 14
J gene: TRBJ1-1
CDR3 protein: CASSQTPRTVEAFF
CDR3 DNA: TGCGCCAGCAGCCAGACACCACGGACAGTTGAAGCTTTCTTT

V gene: TRBV20-1
clone size: few
D gene: TRBD2
CDR3 length: 15
J gene: TRBJ2-7
CDR3 protein: CSAFPTSGRLHEQYF
CDR3 DNA: TGCAGTGCGTTTCCGACTAGCGGGAGACTCCACGAGCAGTACTTC

V gene: TRBV4-1
clone size: few
D gene: -
CDR3 length: 17
J gene: TRBJ2-7
CDR3 protein: CASSQVVAASSTYEQYF
CDR3 DNA: TGCGCCAGCAGCCAAGTAGTAGCTGCTAGCAGCACCTACGAGCAGTACTTC

V gene: TRBV6-4
clone size: many
D gene: -
CDR3 length: 15
J gene: TRBJ1-1
CDR3 protein: CASSDSGDLDTEAFF
CDR3 DNA: TGTGCCAGCAGTGACTCCGGGGACTTAGACACTGAAGCTTTCTTT

V gene: TRBV5-1
clone size: -
D gene: -
CDR3 length: 17
J gene: TRBJ2-2
CDR3 protein: CASSLAPRQANTGELFF
CDR3 DNA: TGCGCCAGCAGCTTGGCGCCACGACAGGCTAACACCGGGGAGCTGTTTTTT

V gene: TRBV29-1
clone size: -
D gene: -
CDR3 length: 15
J gene: TRBJ1-1
CDR3 protein: CSVEDSAGMNTEAFF
CDR3 DNA: TGCAGCGTTGAAGATTCAGCAGGTATGAACACTGAAGCTTTCTTT

V gene: TRBV20-1
clone size: many
D gene: TRBD1
CDR3 length: 15
J gene: TRBJ2-7
CDR3 protein: CSARGLGQGLNEQYF
CDR3 DNA: TGCAGTGCTAGAGGCCTGGGACAGGGCTTGAACGAGCAGTACTTC

V gene: TRBV19
clone size: -
D gene: -
CDR3 length: 16
J gene: TRBJ2-2
CDR3 protein: CASSIGQGLNTGELFF
CDR3 DNA: TGTGCCAGTAGTATAGGGCAGGGCCTGAACACCGGGGAGCTGTTTTTT

V gene: TRBV7-3
clone size: few
D gene: -
CDR3 length: 13
J gene: TRBJ2-5
CDR3 protein: CASSRRRQETQYF
CDR3 DNA: TGTGCCAGCAGCCGACGACGGCAAGAGACCCAGTACTTC

V gene: TRBV3-1
clone size: many
D gene: TRBD2
CDR3 length: 14
J gene: TRBJ2-7
CDR3 protein: CASSSGTNIYEQYF
CDR3 DNA: TGTGCCAGCAGCTCCGGGACTAACATCTACGAGCAGTACTTC

V gene: TRBV19
clone size: few
D gene: -
CDR3 length: 15
J gene: TRBJ1-1
CDR3 protein: CASSHNPPIPPEAFF
CDR3 DNA: TGTGCCAGTAGCCATAACCCACCAATCCCCCCTGAAGCTTTCTTT

V gene: TRBV28
clone size: -
D gene: -
CDR3 length: 17
J gene: TRBJ2-2
CDR3 protein: CASSSPSAPENTGELFF
CDR3 DNA: TGTGCCAGCAGTTCCCCCTCGGCCCCGGAGAACACCGGGGAGCTGTTTTTT

V gene: TRBV5-1
clone size: few
D gene: TRBD2
CDR3 length: 16
J gene: TRBJ2-7
CDR3 protein: CASSSRTSGVSYEQYF
CDR3 DNA: TGCGCCAGCAGCTCCCGGACTAGCGGGGTCTCCTACGAGCAGTACTTC

V gene: TRBV9
clone size: -
D gene: -
CDR3 length: 14
J gene: TRBJ2-7
CDR3 protein: CASSVGPDSFEQYF
CDR3 DNA: TGTGCCAGCAGCGTAGGGCCTGACAGTTTCGAGCAGTACTTC

V gene: TRBV12-3/TRBV12-4
clone size: -
D gene: -
CDR3 length: 15
J gene: TRBJ2-5
CDR3 protein: CASSLGIGVQETQYF
CDR3 DNA: TGTGCCAGCAGTTTAGGGATAGGGGTTCAAGAGACCCAGTACTTC

V gene: TRBV3-1
clone size: -
D gene: -
CDR3 length: 15
J gene: TRBJ2-3
CDR3 protein: CATSQVQGYTDTQYF
CDR3 DNA: TGTGCCACCAGCCAAGTGCAAGGGTACACAGATACGCAGTATTTT